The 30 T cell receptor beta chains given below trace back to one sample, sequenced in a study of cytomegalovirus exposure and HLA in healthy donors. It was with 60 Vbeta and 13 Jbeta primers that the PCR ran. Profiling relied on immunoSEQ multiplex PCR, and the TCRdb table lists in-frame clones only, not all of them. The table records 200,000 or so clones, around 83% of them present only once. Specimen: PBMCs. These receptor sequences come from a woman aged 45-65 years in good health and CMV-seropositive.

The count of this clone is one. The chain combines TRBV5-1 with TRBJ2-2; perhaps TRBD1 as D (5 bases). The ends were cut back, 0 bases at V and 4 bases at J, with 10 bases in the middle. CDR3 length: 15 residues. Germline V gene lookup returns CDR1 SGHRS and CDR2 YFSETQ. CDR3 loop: CASSLEGPGTGELFF. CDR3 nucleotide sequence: TGCGCCAGCAGCTTGGAGGGGCCCGGCACCGGGGAGCTGTTTTTT.

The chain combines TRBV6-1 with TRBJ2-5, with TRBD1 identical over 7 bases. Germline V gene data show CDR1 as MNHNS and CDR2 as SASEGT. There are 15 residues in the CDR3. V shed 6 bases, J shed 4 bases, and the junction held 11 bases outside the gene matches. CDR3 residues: CASREQGEALETQYF. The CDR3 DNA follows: TGTGCCAGCAGGGAGCAGGGGGAAGCTTTAGAGACCCAGTACTTC.

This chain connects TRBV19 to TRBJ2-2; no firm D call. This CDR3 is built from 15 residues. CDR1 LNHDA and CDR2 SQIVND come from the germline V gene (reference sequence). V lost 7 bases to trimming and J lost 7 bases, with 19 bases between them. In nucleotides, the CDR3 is TGTGCCAGTACCCCTTTAAAACACCCTAGCGGGGAGCTGTTTTTT. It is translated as CASTPLKHPSGELFF.

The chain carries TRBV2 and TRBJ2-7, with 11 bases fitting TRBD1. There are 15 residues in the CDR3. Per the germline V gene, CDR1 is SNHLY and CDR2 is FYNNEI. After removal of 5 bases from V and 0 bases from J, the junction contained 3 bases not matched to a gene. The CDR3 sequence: CASSRDRGSSYEQYF. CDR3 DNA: TGTGCCAGCAGTCGGGACAGGGGGAGCTCCTACGAGCAGTACTTC.

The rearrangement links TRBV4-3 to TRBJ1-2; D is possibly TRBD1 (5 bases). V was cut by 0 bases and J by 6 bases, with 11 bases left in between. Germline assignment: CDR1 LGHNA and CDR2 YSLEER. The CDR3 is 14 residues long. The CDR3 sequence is CASSQDLGAHGYTF. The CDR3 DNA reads TGCGCCAGCAGCCAAGATCTAGGGGCTCATGGCTACACCTTC.

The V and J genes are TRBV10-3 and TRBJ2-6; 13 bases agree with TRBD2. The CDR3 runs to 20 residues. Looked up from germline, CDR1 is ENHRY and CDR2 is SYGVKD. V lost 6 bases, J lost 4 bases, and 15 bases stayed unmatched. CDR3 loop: CAIRQRTSGSGLFGANVLTF. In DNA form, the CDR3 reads TGTGCCATCAGGCAAAGGACTAGCGGGAGTGGATTGTTCGGGGCCAACGTCCTGACTTTC.

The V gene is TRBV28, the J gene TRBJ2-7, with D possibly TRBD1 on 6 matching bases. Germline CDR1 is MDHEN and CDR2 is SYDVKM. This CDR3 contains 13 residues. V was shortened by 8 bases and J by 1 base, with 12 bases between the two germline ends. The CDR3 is CASLDSHSYEQYF. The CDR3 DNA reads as TGTGCCAGCTTGGACAGCCATTCCTACGAGCAGTACTTC.

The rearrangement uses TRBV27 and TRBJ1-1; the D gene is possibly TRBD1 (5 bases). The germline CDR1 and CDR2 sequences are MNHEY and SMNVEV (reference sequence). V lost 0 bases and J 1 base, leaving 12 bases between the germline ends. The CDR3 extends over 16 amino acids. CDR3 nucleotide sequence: TGTGCCAGCAGTTTATCGTCGGGGGTCAAGAACACTGAAGCTTTCTTT. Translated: CASSLSSGVKNTEAFF.

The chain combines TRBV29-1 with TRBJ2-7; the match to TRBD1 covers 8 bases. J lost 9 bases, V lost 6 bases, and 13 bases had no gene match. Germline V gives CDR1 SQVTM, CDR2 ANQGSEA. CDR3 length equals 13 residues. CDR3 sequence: CSVRQGPSSGQYF. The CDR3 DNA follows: TGCAGCGTCCGACAGGGGCCGTCCTCAGGGCAGTACTTC.

Here the CDR3 DNA reads TGTGCCATCTGGGACAGGGGGCCCGGGGAGCTGTTTTTT. This codes for CAIWDRGPGELFF. The chain employs TRBV10-3 and TRBJ2-2; TRBD1 matches 12 bases. The CDR3 runs to 13 residues. Per the germline V gene, CDR1 is ENHRY and CDR2 is SYGVKD. V lost 8 bases to trimming and J lost 6 bases; unmatched junction nucleotides: 1.

The DNA of the CDR3 is TGTGCCAGTAGTGAGAGCGGGAGCACAGATACGCAGTATTTT. Amino acid sequence: CASSESGSTDTQYF. The chain combines TRBV19 with TRBJ2-3; possible D gene TRBD2, 6 bases. V was pared by 5 bases and J by 0 bases, with 9 bases between. The CDR3 has 14 residues. Germline V lookup: CDR1 LNHDA, CDR2 SQIVND (reference sequence).

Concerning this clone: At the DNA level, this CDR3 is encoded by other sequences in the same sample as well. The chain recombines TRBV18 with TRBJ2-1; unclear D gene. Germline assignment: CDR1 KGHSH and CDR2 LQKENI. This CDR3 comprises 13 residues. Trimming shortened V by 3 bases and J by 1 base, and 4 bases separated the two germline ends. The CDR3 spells CASSPGSYNEQFF. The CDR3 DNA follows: TGTGCCAGCTCACCCGGGTCCTACAATGAGCAGTTCTTC.

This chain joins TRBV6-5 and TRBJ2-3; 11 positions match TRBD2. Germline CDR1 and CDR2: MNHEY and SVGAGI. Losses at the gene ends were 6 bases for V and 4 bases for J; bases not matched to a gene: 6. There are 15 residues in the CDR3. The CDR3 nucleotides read TGTGCCAGCAGCCCCCGGGGACTAGCGGCAGATACGCAGTATTTT. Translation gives CASSPRGLAADTQYF.

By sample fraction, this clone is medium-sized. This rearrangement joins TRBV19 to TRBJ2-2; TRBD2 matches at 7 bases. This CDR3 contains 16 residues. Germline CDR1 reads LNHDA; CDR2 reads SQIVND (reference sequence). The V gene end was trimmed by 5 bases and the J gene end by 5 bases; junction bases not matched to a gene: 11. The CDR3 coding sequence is TGTGCCAGTAGTGTTTCGGGACTATTTAGTACCGGGGAGCTGTTTTTT. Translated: CASSVSGLFSTGELFF.

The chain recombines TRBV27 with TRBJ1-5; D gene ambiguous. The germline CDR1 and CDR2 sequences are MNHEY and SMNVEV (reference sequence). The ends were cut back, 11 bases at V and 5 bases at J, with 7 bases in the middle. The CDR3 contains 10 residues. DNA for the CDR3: TGTGCCGTGGGCGATCAGCCCCAGCATTTT. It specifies CAVGDQPQHF.

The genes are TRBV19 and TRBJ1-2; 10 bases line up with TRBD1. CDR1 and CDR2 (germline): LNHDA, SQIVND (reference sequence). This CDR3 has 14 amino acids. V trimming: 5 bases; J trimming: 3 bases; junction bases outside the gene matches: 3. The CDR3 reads CASSLGTGDYGYTF. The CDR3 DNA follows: TGTGCCAGTAGTCTGGGGACAGGGGACTATGGCTACACCTTC.

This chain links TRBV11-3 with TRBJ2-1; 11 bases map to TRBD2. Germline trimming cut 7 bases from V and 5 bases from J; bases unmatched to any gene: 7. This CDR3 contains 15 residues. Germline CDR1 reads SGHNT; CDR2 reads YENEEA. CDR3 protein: CASKSRLAGNNEQFF. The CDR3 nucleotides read TGTGCCAGCAAATCCAGACTAGCGGGAAACAATGAGCAGTTCTTC.

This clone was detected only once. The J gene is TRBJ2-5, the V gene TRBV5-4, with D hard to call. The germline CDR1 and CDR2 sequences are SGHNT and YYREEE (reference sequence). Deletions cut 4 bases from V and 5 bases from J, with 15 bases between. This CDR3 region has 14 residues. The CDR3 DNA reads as TGTGCCAGCAGCCCCCCCGGCCCGAGGGAGACCCAGTACTTC. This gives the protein CASSPPGPRETQYF.

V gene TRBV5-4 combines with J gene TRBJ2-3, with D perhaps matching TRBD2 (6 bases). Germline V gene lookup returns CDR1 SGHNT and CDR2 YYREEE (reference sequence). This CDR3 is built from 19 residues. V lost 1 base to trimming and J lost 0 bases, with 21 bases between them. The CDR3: CASSLRSSGFTSSTDTQYF. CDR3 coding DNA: TGTGCCAGCAGCTTGCGGTCCAGCGGGTTTACGTCTAGCACAGATACGCAGTATTTT. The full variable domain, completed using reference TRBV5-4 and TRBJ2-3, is ETGVTQSPTHLIKTRGQQVTLRCSSQSGHNTVSWYQQALGQGPQFIFQYYREEENGRGNFPPRFSGLQFPNYSSELNVNALELDDSALYLCASSLRSSGFTSSTDTQYFGPGTRLTVL.

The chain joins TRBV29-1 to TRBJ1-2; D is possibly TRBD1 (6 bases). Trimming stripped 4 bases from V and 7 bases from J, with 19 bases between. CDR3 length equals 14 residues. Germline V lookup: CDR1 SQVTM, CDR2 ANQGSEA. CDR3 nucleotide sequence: TGCAGCGTTGGGGGGACACAAAAACTGAGTGGCTACACCTTC. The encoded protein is CSVGGTQKLSGYTF.

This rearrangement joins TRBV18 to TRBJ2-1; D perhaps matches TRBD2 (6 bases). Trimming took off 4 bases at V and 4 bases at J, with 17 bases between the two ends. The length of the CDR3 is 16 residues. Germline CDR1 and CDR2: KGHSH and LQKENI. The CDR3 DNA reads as TGTGCCAGCTCACTCTTTCTGGCGGCGGGGTACAATGAGCAGTTCTTC. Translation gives CASSLFLAAGYNEQFF.

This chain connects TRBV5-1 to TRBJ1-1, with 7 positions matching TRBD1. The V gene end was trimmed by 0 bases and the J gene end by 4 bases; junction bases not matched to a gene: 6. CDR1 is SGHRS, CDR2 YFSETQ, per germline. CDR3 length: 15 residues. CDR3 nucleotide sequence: TGCGCCAGCAGCTTGGCGACAGGGTTCGGCACTGAAGCTTTCTTT. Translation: CASSLATGFGTEAFF. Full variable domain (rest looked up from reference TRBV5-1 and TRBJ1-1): KAGVTQTPRYLIKTRGQQVTLSCSPISGHRSVSWYQQTPGQGLQFLFEYFSETQRNKGNFPGRFSGRQFSNSRSEMNVSTLELGDSALYLCASSLATGFGTEAFFGQGTRLTVV.

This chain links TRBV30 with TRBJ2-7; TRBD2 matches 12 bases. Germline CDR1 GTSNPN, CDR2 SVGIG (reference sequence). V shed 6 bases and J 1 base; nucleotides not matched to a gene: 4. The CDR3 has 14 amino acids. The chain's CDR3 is CACTSGRLSYEQYF. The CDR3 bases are TGTGCCTGTACTAGCGGGAGGCTATCCTACGAGCAGTACTTC.

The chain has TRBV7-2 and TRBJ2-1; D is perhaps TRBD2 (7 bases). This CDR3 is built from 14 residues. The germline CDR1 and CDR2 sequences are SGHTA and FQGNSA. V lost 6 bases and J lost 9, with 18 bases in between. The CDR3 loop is CASRTPAGAGEQFF. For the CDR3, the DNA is TGTGCCAGCAGAACCCCCGCGGGGGCCGGTGAGCAGTTCTTC. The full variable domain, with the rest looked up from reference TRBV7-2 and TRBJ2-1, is GAGVSQSPSNKVTEKGKDVELRCDPISGHTALYWYRQSLGQGLEFLIYFQGNSAPDKSGLPSDRFSAERTGGSVSTLTIQRTQQEDSAVYLCASRTPAGAGEQFFGPGTRLTVL.

CDR3: CASSLGQGDSGNTIYF. The CDR3, as DNA: TGTGCCAGCAGCCTAGGACAGGGTGACTCTGGAAACACCATATATTTT. The chain couples TRBV9 to TRBJ1-3; TRBD1 aligns across 8 bases. Germline CDR1 reads SGDLS; CDR2 reads YYNGEE. The J segment lost 0 bases and the V segment lost 4 bases, leaving 6 bases of the junction unmatched. This CDR3 is 16 amino acids long.

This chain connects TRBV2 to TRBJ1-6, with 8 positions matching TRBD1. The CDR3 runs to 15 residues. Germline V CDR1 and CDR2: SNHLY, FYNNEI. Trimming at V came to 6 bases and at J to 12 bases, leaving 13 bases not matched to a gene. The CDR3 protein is CASRVGQGPAEPLHF. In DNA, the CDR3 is TGTGCCAGCAGGGTTGGACAGGGTCCCGCCGAACCCCTCCACTTT. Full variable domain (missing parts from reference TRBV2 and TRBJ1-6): EPEVTQTPSHQVTQMGQEVILRCVPISNHLYFYWYRQILGQKVEFLVSFYNNEISEKSEIFDDQFSVERPDGSNFTLKIRSTKLEDSAMYFCASRVGQGPAEPLHFGNGTRLTVT.

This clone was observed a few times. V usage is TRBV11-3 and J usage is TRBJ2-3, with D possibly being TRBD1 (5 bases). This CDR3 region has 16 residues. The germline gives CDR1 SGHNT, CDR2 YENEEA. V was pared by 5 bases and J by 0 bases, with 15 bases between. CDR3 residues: CASSAMDKPSTDTQYF. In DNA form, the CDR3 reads TGTGCCAGCAGCGCCATGGACAAACCTAGCACAGATACGCAGTATTTT.

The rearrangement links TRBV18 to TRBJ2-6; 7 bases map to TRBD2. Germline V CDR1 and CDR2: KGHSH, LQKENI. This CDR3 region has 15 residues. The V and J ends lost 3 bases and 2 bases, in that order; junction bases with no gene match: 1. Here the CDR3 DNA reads TGTGCCAGCTCACCGGCGGGAGCTGGGGCCAACGTCCTGACTTTC. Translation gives CASSPAGAGANVLTF.

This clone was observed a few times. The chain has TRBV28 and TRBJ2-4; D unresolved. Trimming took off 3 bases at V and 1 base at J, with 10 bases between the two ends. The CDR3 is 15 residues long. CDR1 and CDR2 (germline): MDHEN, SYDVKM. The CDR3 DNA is TGTGCCAGCAGTTTCGCCGCGTCGGCCAAAAACATTCAGTACTTC. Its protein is CASSFAASAKNIQYF.

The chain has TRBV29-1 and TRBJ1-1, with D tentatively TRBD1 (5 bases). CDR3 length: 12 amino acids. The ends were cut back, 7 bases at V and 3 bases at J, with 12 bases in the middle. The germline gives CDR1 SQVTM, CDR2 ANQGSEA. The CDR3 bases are TGCAGCGCCGCTCAGGGTTACACTGAAGCTTTCTTT. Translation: CSAAQGYTEAFF.